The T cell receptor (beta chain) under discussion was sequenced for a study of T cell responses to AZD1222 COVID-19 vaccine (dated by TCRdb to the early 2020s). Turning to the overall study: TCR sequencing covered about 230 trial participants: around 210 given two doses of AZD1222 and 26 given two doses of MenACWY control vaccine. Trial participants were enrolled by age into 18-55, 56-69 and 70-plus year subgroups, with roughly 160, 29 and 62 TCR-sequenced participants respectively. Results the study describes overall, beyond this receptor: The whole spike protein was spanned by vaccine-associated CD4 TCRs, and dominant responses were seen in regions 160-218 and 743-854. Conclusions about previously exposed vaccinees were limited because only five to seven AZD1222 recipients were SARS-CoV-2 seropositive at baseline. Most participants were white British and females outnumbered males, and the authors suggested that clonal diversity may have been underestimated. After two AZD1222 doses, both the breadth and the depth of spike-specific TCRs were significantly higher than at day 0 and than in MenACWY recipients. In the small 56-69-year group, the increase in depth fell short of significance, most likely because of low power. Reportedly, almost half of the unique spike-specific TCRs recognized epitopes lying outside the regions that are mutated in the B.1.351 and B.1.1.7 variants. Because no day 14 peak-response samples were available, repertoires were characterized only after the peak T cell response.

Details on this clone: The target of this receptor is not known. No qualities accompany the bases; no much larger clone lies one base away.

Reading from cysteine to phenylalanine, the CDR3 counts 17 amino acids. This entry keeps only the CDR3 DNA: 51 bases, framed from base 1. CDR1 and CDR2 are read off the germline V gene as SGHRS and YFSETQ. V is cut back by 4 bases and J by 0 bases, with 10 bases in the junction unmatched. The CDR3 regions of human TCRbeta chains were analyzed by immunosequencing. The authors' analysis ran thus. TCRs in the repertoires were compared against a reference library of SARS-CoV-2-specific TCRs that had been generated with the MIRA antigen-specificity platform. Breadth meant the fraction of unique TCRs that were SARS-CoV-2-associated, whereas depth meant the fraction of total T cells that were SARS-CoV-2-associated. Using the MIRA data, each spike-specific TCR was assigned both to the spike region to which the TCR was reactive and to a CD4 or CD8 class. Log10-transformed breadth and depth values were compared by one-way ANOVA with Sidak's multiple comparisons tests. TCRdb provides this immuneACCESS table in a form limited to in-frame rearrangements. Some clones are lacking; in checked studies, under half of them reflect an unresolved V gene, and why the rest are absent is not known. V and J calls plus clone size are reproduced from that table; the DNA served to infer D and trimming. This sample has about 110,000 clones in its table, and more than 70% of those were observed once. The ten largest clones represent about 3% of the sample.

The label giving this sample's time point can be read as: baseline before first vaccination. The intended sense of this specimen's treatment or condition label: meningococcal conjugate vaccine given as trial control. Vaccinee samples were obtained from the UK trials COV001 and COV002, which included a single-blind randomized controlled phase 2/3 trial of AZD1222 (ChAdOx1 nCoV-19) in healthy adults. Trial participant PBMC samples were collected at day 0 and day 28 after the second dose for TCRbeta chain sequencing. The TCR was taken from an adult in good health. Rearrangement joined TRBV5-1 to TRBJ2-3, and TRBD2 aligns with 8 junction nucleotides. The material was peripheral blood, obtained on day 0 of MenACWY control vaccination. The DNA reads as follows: TGCGCCAGCAGCCGGTTTCCAGCGGGGGCTAGCACAGATACGCAGTATTTT. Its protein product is CASSRFPAGASTDTQYF. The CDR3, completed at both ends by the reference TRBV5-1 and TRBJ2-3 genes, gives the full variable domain KAGVTQTPRYLIKTRGQQVTLSCSPISGHRSVSWYQQTPGQGLQFLFEYFSETQRNKGNFPGRFSGRQFSNSRSEMNVSTLELGDSALYLCASSRFPAGASTDTQYFGPGTRLTVL.